Each of the 4 T cell receptor beta chains below was sequenced from the same sample in a study of blood T cell repertoires in COVID-19. Here immunoSEQ multiplex PCR was the method, and the copy in TCRdb shows in-frame clones only, minus some. Among around 130,000 clones listed, approximately 77% were seen once. The sequencing sample was made of peripheral blood. These receptors were taken from a human donor in a cohort sampled during active COVID-19.

The chain carries TRBV7-9 and TRBJ2-7; D may be TRBD1 (5 bases). The CDR3 contains 14 residues. In germline, CDR1 is SEHNR, CDR2 FQNEAQ (reference sequence). V gave up 5 bases and J gave up 4 bases, with 15 bases separating them. The CDR3 region is CASSQGRVAYEQYF. The CDR3 DNA follows: TGTGCCAGCAGCCAGGGCAGGGTGGCGTACGAGCAGTACTTC.

The rearrangement joins TRBV2 to TRBJ2-7, with D maybe TRBD1 (5 bases). Trimming cost V 4 bases and J 1 base, with 20 bases left between them. Germline CDR1 SNHLY, CDR2 FYNNEI. The CDR3 spans 17 residues. The CDR3 spells CASSGVGVTGTSYEQYF. The CDR3 bases are TGTGCCAGCAGTGGGGTAGGGGTTACAGGAACATCCTACGAGCAGTACTTC. Variable domain in full (rest from reference TRBV2 and TRBJ2-7): EPEVTQTPSHQVTQMGQEVILRCVPISNHLYFYWYRQILGQKVEFLVSFYNNEISEKSEIFDDQFSVERPDGSNFTLKIRSTKLEDSAMYFCASSGVGVTGTSYEQYFGPGTRLTVT.

The CDR3: CASSPGTSGTYEQYF. The DNA of the CDR3 is TGTGCCAGCAGCCCAGGGACTAGCGGGACCTACGAGCAGTACTTC. The chain is built from TRBV3-1 (or the pseudogene TRBV3-2) and TRBJ2-7; 13 nucleotides agree with TRBD2. Germline-derived CDR1 and CDR2 are LGHDT and YNNKEL (reference sequence). This CDR3 is built from 15 residues. With V trimmed by 4 bases and J by 2 bases, 2 bases remained unmatched.

The J gene is TRBJ1-5, the V gene TRBV19; a weak D match, TRBD1 (6 bases). CDR1 and CDR2 from the germline V gene are LNHDA and SQIVND (reference sequence). The CDR3 consists of 14 residues. Trimming left V 5 bases short and J 4 bases short, with 12 bases between. CDR3 sequence reads: CASSFGGLNQPQHF. CDR3 in DNA: TGTGCCAGTAGTTTTGGGGGCCTTAATCAGCCCCAGCATTTT.